This T cell receptor (beta chain) is drawn from a study of cytomegalovirus exposure and HLA in healthy donors. Deletions cut 4 bases from V and 4 bases from J, with 10 bases between. There are 13 residues in the CDR3. CDR1 MNHEY and CDR2 SVGAGI come from the germline V gene. The PCR was carried out with 60 Vbeta primers and 13 Jbeta primers. Sequencing was performed with immunoSEQ multiplex PCR; in TCRdb, only in-frame clones are kept and a portion is missing. The sample holds some 57,000 clones, about 57% seen once. This clone was seen more than once but under ten times. Material for sequencing was PBMCs. V and J are TRBV6-5 and TRBJ1-2; D possibly corresponds to TRBD1 (5 bases). This TCR was recovered from a human donor in good health. This chain's CDR3 is CASSLTGTYGYTF. The CDR3 bases are TGTGCCAGCAGTTTAACAGGCACCTATGGCTACACCTTC.